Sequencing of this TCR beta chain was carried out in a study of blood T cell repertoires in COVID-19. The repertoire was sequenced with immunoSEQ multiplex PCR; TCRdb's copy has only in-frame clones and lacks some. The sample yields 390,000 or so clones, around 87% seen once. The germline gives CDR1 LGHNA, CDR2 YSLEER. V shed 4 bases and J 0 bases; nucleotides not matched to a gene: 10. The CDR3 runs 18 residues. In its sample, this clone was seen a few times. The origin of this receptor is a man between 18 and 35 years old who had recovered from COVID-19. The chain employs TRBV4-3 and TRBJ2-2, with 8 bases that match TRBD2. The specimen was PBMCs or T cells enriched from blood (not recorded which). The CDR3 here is CASSRYSLAGANTGELFF. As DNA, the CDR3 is TGCGCCAGCAGCCGTTACTCCCTAGCGGGTGCGAACACCGGGGAGCTGTTTTTT.